What follows are 5 T cell receptor beta chains derived from one specimen sequenced in a study of OX40 agonist ivuxolimab in advanced cancers. Only in-frame clones appear in the TCRdb table, and some are missing; sequencing was by immunoSEQ multiplex PCR. The sample carries tens of thousands of clones, about 90% recorded once. Sequencing was performed on CD4+ or CD8+ T cells sorted from blood, taken in a trial of the OX40 agonist ivuxolimab. The receptors shown here come from an adult with an advanced solid tumor such as melanoma, head and neck, liver or kidney cancer.

This sequence joins TRBV20-1 and TRBJ2-3, with D hard to call. The V and J ends lost 5 bases and 4 bases respectively, with 1 base between them. This CDR3 is built from 9 residues. Germline assignment: CDR1 DFQATT and CDR2 SNEGSKA (reference sequence). The CDR3 DNA reads TGCAGTGCTCCAGATACGCAGTATTTT. Protein sequence: CSAPDTQYF.

CDR3 loop: CACRGTGRYEQYF. DNA of the CDR3: TGTGCCTGCCGAGGGACAGGGAGGTACGAGCAGTACTTC. The chain has TRBV30 and TRBJ2-7; TRBD1 aligns across 9 bases. V dropped 6 bases and J dropped 4; count of bases not matched to a gene: 7. The CDR3 runs 13 residues. CDR1 is GTSNPN and CDR2 is SVGIG in the germline V gene (reference sequence).

The chain recombines TRBV2 with TRBJ1-1, with a weak D call TRBD1 (5 bases). Trimming pared 6 bases from V and 0 bases from J, leaving 8 bases between. The CDR3 is 13 amino acids. Germline-derived CDR1 and CDR2 are SNHLY and FYNNEI. CDR3 in DNA: TGTGCCAGCAGCCGACAGCTGAACACTGAAGCTTTCTTT. This translates into CASSRQLNTEAFF.

The genes are TRBV6-5 and TRBJ2-7; TRBD1 agrees at 9 bases. Germline CDR1 is MNHEY and CDR2 is SVGAGI. V was pared by 7 bases and J by 2 bases, with 6 bases of the junction left unmatched. This CDR3 comprises 14 residues. CDR3 region: CASKGTGTTYEQYF. CDR3 sequence (DNA): TGTGCCAGCAAGGGGACAGGGACAACCTACGAGCAGTACTTC.

This rearrangement joins TRBV13 to TRBJ2-1; 9 positions match TRBD2. The CDR3 loop spans 14 amino acids. Germline CDR1 is PRHDT and CDR2 is FYEKMQ (reference sequence). Losses at the gene ends were 8 bases for V and 8 bases for J; bases not matched to a gene: 10. The CDR3 loop is CASLWGSGSDEQFF. The CDR3 region has the DNA TGTGCCAGCTTATGGGGTAGCGGGAGTGATGAGCAGTTCTTC.